This T cell receptor beta chain was identified in a study of shared clonotypes between healthy human individuals. Template for every sorted-subset replicate PCR totaled around 200 ng DNA, 25,000 to 30,000 T cell genomes. Assay used: immunoSEQ multiplex PCR; TCRdb lists only in-frame clones, some missing. The sample yields 2 million to 2.5 million clones, approximately 96% seen once. In the CD4+ fraction, cells were divided into CD45RA+ naive and CD45RA-negative memory subsets. With V trimmed by 5 bases and J by 7 bases, 4 bases remained unmatched. The CDR3 extends over 13 amino acids. Germline V gives CDR1 MNHNS, CDR2 SASEGT.

V gene TRBV6-1 combines with J gene TRBJ1-5; 8 nucleotides align to TRBD1. Sequencing used naive CD4+ T cells sorted from blood. Subset reported: CD45RA+ positively selected. The receptor was isolated from a man younger than 35 in good health. CDR3 protein: CASSTQGEQPQHF. The CDR3 DNA follows: TGTGCCAGCAGTACACAGGGGGAACAGCCCCAGCATTTT.